Presented here are 21 T cell receptor beta chains from one specimen sequenced in a study of T-cell reconstitution after alpha-beta-depleted transplantation in children. Using unique molecular identifiers, the investigators prepared the TCRbeta library. TCRdb reanalysed the PCR reads using MiXCR and keeps one entry per CDR3 protein. The repertoire holds a few hundred thousand distinct CDR3 sequences, with around 27% as singletons. This sample comprised PBMCs, obtained before TCRalphabeta/CD19-depleted stem cell transplant. The source of these receptors is a boy younger than two with Wiskott-Aldrich syndrome, due to receive a stem cell transplant.

This clonotype was observed a few times. J is TRBJ2-7 and V is TRBV15; no clear D gene. The CDR3 runs to 13 residues. Germline assignment: CDR1 LNHNV and CDR2 YYDKDF (reference sequence). Trimming took off 1 base at V and 7 bases at J, with 11 bases between the two ends. CDR3 in amino acids: CATSRGRLEEQYF. CDR3 in DNA: TGTGCCACCAGCAGAGGACGACTTGAGGAGCAGTACTTC. The full variable domain, with the rest looked up from reference TRBV15 and TRBJ2-7, is DAMVIQNPRYQVTQFGKPVTLSCSQTLNHNVMYWYQQKSSQAPKLLFHYYDKDFNNEADTPDNFQSRRPNTSFCFLDIRSPGLGDTAMYLCATSRGRLEEQYFGPGTRLTVT.

This sequence joins TRBV7-2 and TRBJ2-7; 8 nucleotides match TRBD1. The trim removed 3 bases at V and 3 bases at J, leaving 4 bases unmatched. This CDR3 contains 14 residues. Germline-derived CDR1 and CDR2 are SGHTA and FQGNSA. CDR3 residues: CASSLRTGIYEQYF. The CDR3 DNA reads TGTGCCAGCAGCTTGAGGACAGGGATCTACGAGCAGTACTTC. Looking up the rest from reference TRBV7-2 and TRBJ2-7 gives the full variable domain: GAGVSQSPSNKVTEKGKDVELRCDPISGHTALYWYRQSLGQGLEFLIYFQGNSAPDKSGLPSDRFSAERTGGSVSTLTIQRTQQEDSAVYLCASSLRTGIYEQYFGPGTRLTVT.

This clonotype has a handful of counts. V usage is TRBV5-1 and J usage is TRBJ2-1; 8 bases fit TRBD1. Trimming cost V 0 bases and J 9 bases; bases outside gene matches: 11. This CDR3 is 16 amino acids long. The germline V gene has CDR1 SGHRS and CDR2 YFSETQ. The chain's CDR3 is CASSLAGQAPQSEQFF. The CDR3 coding sequence is TGCGCCAGCAGCTTGGCGGGACAGGCCCCACAATCTGAGCAGTTCTTC.

For the CDR3, the DNA is TGTGCCAGCAGCTTGGGACAGGGTTACAATTCACCCCTCCACTTT. This encodes CASSLGQGYNSPLHF. This sequence joins TRBV6-1 and TRBJ1-6; 9 nucleotides agree with TRBD1. Germline CDR1 is MNHNS and CDR2 is SASEGT. With 6 bases clipped from V and 7 bases from J, the junction kept 7 bases outside the gene matches. The CDR3 is 15 amino acids.

The rearrangement joins TRBV5-1 to TRBJ2-5; D might be TRBD2 (5 bases). From germline, CDR1 is SGHRS and CDR2 YFSETQ. The CDR3 consists of 13 residues. With 4 bases removed from V and 7 bases from J, the gap between germline ends came to 14 bases. The CDR3 DNA reads as TGCGCCAGCAGCCCCCGACTATCCGGGACCCAGTACTTC. It codes for CASSPRLSGTQYF.

This clonotype was seen only a few times. The rearrangement links TRBV11-1 to TRBJ2-1; weak D call: TRBD2 (6 bases). CDR3 length: 20 amino acids. Germline V gene sequence: CDR1 SGHAT, CDR2 FQDESV (reference sequence). The V end lost 4 bases, the J end lost 8 bases, and 33 bases lay between the germline ends. Written as DNA, the CDR3 is TGTGCCAGCAGCTCTAGGGACGGGACTCAAACAGATGGGGGTGTAGATGAGCAGTTCTTC. Amino acids: CASSSRDGTQTDGGVDEQFF.

This clonotype has at least ten counts. The chain links TRBV5-6 to TRBJ2-1; D is uncertain. Trimming cost V 0 bases and J 0 bases, with 7 bases left between them. The CDR3 spans 15 residues. The germline V gene has CDR1 SGHDT and CDR2 YYEEEE. DNA of the CDR3: TGTGCCAGCAGCTTGGAAAGCTACTCCTACAATGAGCAGTTCTTC. It encodes CASSLESYSYNEQFF.

The chain carries TRBV4-1 and TRBJ2-5; TRBD2 might be the D (6 bases). The ends were cut back, 4 bases at V and 0 bases at J, with 12 bases in the middle. Germline assignment: CDR1 MGHRA and CDR2 YSYEKL. This CDR3 region has 15 residues. In nucleotides, the CDR3 is TGCGCCAGCAGCCTCCGGGACTCTAACCAAGAGACCCAGTACTTC. Its translation: CASSLRDSNQETQYF.

The chain combines TRBV28 with TRBJ2-3; tentative D call: TRBD2 (5 bases). This CDR3 spans 14 amino acids. Trimming took 4 bases from V and 6 from J, leaving 14 bases between them. From germline, CDR1 is MDHEN and CDR2 SYDVKM. This CDR3 is CASSYILAPDTQYF. The CDR3 DNA reads as TGTGCCAGCAGTTATATCCTAGCCCCGGATACGCAGTATTTT.

This clonotype was seen a few times. The chain recombines TRBV20-1 with TRBJ2-7; 7 bases match TRBD1. This CDR3 has 12 residues. With V trimmed by 5 bases and J by 4 bases, 5 bases remained unmatched. Germline CDR1 is DFQATT and CDR2 is SNEGSKA (reference sequence). The CDR3: CSASGTAYEQYF. DNA for the CDR3: TGCAGTGCTTCCGGGACAGCTTACGAGCAGTACTTC.

In its sample, this clonotype was seen a few times. The chain couples TRBV28 to TRBJ2-7, with D maybe TRBD2 (5 bases). The CDR3 is 13 amino acids. The germline CDR1 and CDR2 sequences are MDHEN and SYDVKM. V lost 0 bases to trimming and J lost 5 bases, with 8 bases between them. The CDR3 sequence: CASSLWAGNEQYF. CDR3 nucleotides: TGTGCCAGCAGTTTATGGGCCGGGAACGAGCAGTACTTC.

This chain joins TRBV7-9 and TRBJ2-4, with 15 bases that match TRBD2. Trimming cost V 4 bases and J 9 bases; bases outside gene matches: 7. The CDR3 covers 16 residues. Germline V gene data show CDR1 as SEHNR and CDR2 as FQNEAQ (reference sequence). CDR3 in amino acids: CASSSWTSGRATIQYF. The CDR3 DNA sequence: TGTGCCAGCAGCTCCTGGACTAGCGGGAGGGCCACCATTCAGTACTTC.

The chain employs TRBV12-3 or TRBV12-4 and TRBJ2-1; 8 positions agree with TRBD2. V lost 7 bases to trimming and J lost 5 bases; unmatched junction nucleotides: 10. This CDR3 has 15 residues. CDR3 amino acids: CASTGGVPYDNEQFF. The CDR3 nucleotides read TGTGCCAGCACCGGGGGGGTTCCTTACGACAATGAGCAGTTCTTC.

This clonotype was counted a few times. The chain uses TRBV7-8 and TRBJ2-1; D gene uncertain. The CDR3 length is 12 residues. With 5 bases removed from V and 4 bases from J, the gap between germline ends came to 6 bases. Germline-derived CDR1 and CDR2 are SGHVS and FQNEAQ. The CDR3 DNA reads TGTGCCAGCAGCATAGTTTACAATGAGCAGTTCTTC. This codes for CASSIVYNEQFF.

The genes are TRBV12-3 or TRBV12-4 and TRBJ2-5, with D perhaps matching TRBD2 (6 bases). The CDR3 is made up of 15 amino acids. Trimming took off 6 bases at V and 5 bases at J, with 19 bases between the two ends. CDR3 region: CASRAGGVGRETQYF. The DNA of the CDR3 is TGTGCCAGCAGGGCCGGGGGAGTGGGGCGGGAGACCCAGTACTTC.

This clonotype came up a few times. The V and J genes are TRBV20-1 and TRBJ2-3; perhaps TRBD2 as D (6 bases). CDR1 is DFQATT and CDR2 is SNEGSKA in the germline V gene (reference sequence). The CDR3 has 14 amino acids. Trimming left V 6 bases short and J 4 bases short, with 17 bases between. The CDR3 region is CSATPGETPDTQYF. The CDR3 bases are TGCAGTGCAACTCCGGGGGAGACCCCAGATACGCAGTATTTT.

The V and J genes are TRBV6-4 and TRBJ2-5; TRBD1 agrees at 9 bases. CDR1 and CDR2 from the germline V gene are MRHNA and SNTAGT. Unmatched junction bases numbered 8, after V lost 6 bases and J lost 6 bases. This CDR3 region has 14 residues. CDR3: CASRDRGGLKTQYF. CDR3 nucleotide sequence: TGTGCCAGCAGAGACAGGGGGGGTTTGAAGACCCAGTACTTC.

This chain connects TRBV12-5 to TRBJ2-7, with D unclear. The CDR3 is 11 amino acids. Trimming cost V 5 bases and J 3 bases, with 5 bases left between them. Per the germline V gene, CDR1 is LGHNT and CDR2 is FRNRAP. The chain's CDR3 is CASGPLYEQYF. The CDR3, as DNA: TGTGCTAGTGGTCCACTCTACGAGCAGTACTTC.

A few counts support this clonotype. The chain combines TRBV16 with TRBJ1-1; D might be TRBD1 (6 bases). V gave up 4 bases and J gave up 0 bases, with 15 bases separating them. Germline loops: CDR1 KGHSY, CDR2 FQNENV. This CDR3 spans 16 amino acids. The CDR3 is CASSRTYRAVNTEAFF. In DNA form, the CDR3 reads TGTGCCAGCAGCCGAACGTACAGGGCCGTGAACACTGAAGCTTTCTTT.

V usage is TRBV6-1 and J usage is TRBJ2-7, with D possibly being TRBD1 (5 bases). The germline V gene encodes CDR1 MNHNS and CDR2 SASEGT. Trimming removed 6 bases from V and 3 bases from J, with 15 bases in between. There are 14 residues in the CDR3. The CDR3 protein is CASSQRQSDYEQYF. The CDR3 DNA follows: TGTGCCAGCAGCCAGAGACAGTCCGACTACGAGCAGTACTTC.

This clonotype was picked up a small number of times. This sequence joins TRBV5-1 and TRBJ1-4; D is ambiguous. Germline CDR1 SGHRS, CDR2 YFSETQ. V dropped 0 bases and J dropped 8 bases, with 11 bases sitting between them. This CDR3 contains 14 residues. In nucleotides, the CDR3 is TGCGCCAGCAGCTTGGAGGGATTTGAAGAAAAACTGTTTTTT. As protein: CASSLEGFEEKLFF.